Listed here is a single T cell receptor beta chain. Its target is unknown. This may arise from a read error, as a much more abundant clone is one base away. Germline V gene data show CDR1 as SGHTS and CDR2 as YDEGEE. The CDR3 sequence is 11 residues long. V shed 0 bases and J shed 6 bases, with 1 base lying between them. The data stem from a study of shared clonotypes between healthy human individuals. Turning to the study itself: CD8 memory received one plate per donor, CD8 naive two, CD4 memory three and CD4 naive three. Study-level points and caveats: The researchers took only blood, and tissue repertoires probably look different. How much donors shared clonotypes was expected to be affected by sequencing depth.

Sorted-subset replicate PCR reactions contained approximately 190 ng DNA, corresponding to some 30,000 T cell genomes. Sequencing was performed with immunoSEQ multiplex PCR; in TCRdb, only in-frame clones are kept and a portion is missing. The sample holds more than 850,000 clones, more than 75% seen once. This rearrangement joins TRBV5-8 to TRBJ1-5; unclear D gene. The receptor was derived from a man between 18 and 35 years old in good health. Some clones in this sample may be carry-over from other donors' samples. The source material was memory CD4+ T cells from PBMCs. Subset indicated: CD45RA-negative fraction. This CDR3 reads CASSLVQPQHF. The DNA of the CDR3 is TGTGCCAGCAGCTTGGTTCAGCCCCAGCATTTT.